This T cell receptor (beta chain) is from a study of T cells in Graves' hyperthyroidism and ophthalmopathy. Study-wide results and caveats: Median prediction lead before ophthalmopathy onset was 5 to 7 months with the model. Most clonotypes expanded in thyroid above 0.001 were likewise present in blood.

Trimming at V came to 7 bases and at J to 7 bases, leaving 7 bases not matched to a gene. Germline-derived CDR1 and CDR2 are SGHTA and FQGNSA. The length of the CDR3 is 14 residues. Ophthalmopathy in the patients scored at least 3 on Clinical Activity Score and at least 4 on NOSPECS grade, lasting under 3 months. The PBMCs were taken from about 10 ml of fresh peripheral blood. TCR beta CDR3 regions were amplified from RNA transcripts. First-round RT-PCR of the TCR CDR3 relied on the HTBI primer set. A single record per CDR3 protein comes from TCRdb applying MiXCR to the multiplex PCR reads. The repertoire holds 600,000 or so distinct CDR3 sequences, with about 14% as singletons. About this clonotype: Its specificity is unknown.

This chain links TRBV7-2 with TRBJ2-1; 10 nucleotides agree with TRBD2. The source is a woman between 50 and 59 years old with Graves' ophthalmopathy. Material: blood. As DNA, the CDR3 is TGTGCCAGCATGCCGGGACTAGCGAGTAATGAGCAGTTCTTC. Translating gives CASMPGLASNEQFF.